This passage covers 14 T cell receptor beta chains from one sample sequenced in a study of blood T cell repertoires in COVID-19. Assay used: immunoSEQ multiplex PCR; TCRdb lists only in-frame clones, some missing. This sample carries around 39,000 clones, roughly 90% of them seen once, and the ten largest clones take around 10%. Sequenced material: peripheral blood. The receptors shown here come from a man in his sixties or seventies with acute or convalescent COVID-19.

J is TRBJ2-5 and V is TRBV6-2 or TRBV6-3; D perhaps matches TRBD2 (5 bases). V was trimmed by 5 bases and J by 0 bases, leaving 13 bases between them. This CDR3 spans 15 amino acids. Per the germline V gene, CDR1 is MNHEY and CDR2 is SVGEGT. Written as DNA, the CDR3 is TGTGCCAGCAGTAGACCCTGGGAGAACCAAGAGACCCAGTACTTC. It codes for CASSRPWENQETQYF.

The rearrangement joins TRBV5-6 to TRBJ1-5; D unresolved. Germline CDR1 and CDR2: SGHDT and YYEEEE. The CDR3 extends over 15 amino acids. V lost 5 bases and J lost 7, with 19 bases in between. CDR3 nucleotide sequence: TGTGCCAGCAGTTCCGGCTATTACTTGGGCCAGCCCCAGCATTTT. Translated, it gives CASSSGYYLGQPQHF.

The rearrangement uses TRBV19 and TRBJ2-1; tentatively, D is TRBD2 (6 bases). V shed 3 bases and J shed 7 bases, with 13 bases lying between them. The CDR3 has 14 residues. CDR1 is LNHDA, CDR2 SQIVND, per germline (reference sequence). The DNA of the CDR3 is TGTGCCAGTAGTATTTCTGGAGGGAGGAATGAGCAGTTCTTC. This codes for CASSISGGRNEQFF.

The CDR3 sequence: CASSPPELVAETQYF. DNA for the CDR3: TGTGCCAGCTCACCACCGGAACTAGTTGCGGAGACCCAGTACTTC. V is TRBV18 and J is TRBJ2-5; maybe TRBD2 (5 bases). Per germline, CDR1 KGHSH and CDR2 LQKENI. Trimming shortened V by 0 bases and J by 5 bases, and 13 bases separated the two germline ends. This CDR3 has 15 residues.

The gene calls are TRBV2 and TRBJ2-5, with TRBD2 matching over 7 bases. With V trimmed by 2 bases and J by 5 bases, 5 bases remained unmatched. From germline, CDR1 is SNHLY and CDR2 FYNNEI. The length of the CDR3 is 14 residues. The CDR3 bases are TGTGCCAGCAGTGAAATAAGGGGAGGGGAGACCCAGTACTTC. Amino acid sequence: CASSEIRGGETQYF.

The CDR3 reads CATSRGGFNSPLHF. The CDR3 nucleotides are TGTGCCACCAGCAGAGGAGGGTTTAATTCACCCCTCCACTTT. The chain employs TRBV15 and TRBJ1-6; no clear D. Germline V lookup: CDR1 LNHNV, CDR2 YYDKDF (reference sequence). V shed 1 base and J shed 6 bases, with 7 bases lying between them. CDR3 length: 14 residues.

The chain is built from TRBV7-3 and TRBJ2-1; TRBD2 matches at 9 bases. Germline V CDR1 and CDR2: SGHTA, FQGTGA. Trimming took 5 bases from V and 2 from J; bases not matched to a gene: 10. This CDR3 contains 17 residues. CDR3 in amino acids: CASSPAKTSGPYNEQFF. As DNA, the CDR3 is TGTGCCAGCAGCCCGGCTAAAACTAGCGGGCCCTACAATGAGCAGTTCTTC. Complete variable domain (other parts from reference TRBV7-3 and TRBJ2-1): GAGVSQTPSNKVTEKGKYVELRCDPISGHTALYWYRQSLGQGPEFLIYFQGTGAADDSGLPNDRFFAVRPEGSVSTLKIQRTERGDSAVYLCASSPAKTSGPYNEQFFGPGTRLTVL.

The chain employs TRBV5-4 and TRBJ2-7, with 9 positions matching TRBD1. J lost 7 bases, V lost 4 bases, and 15 bases had no gene match. Germline V gene sequence: CDR1 SGHNT, CDR2 YYREEE (reference sequence). CDR3 size: 16 residues. The CDR3 is CASSVIGGTGLREQYF. CDR3 sequence (DNA): TGTGCCAGCAGCGTGATAGGGGGGACAGGGCTTCGGGAGCAGTACTTC.

This chain uses TRBV4-2 with TRBJ2-5; 7 positions agree with TRBD1. CDR3 size: 18 residues. The J segment lost 5 bases and the V segment lost 1 base, leaving 16 bases of the junction unmatched. Germline assignment: CDR1 LGHNA and CDR2 YNFKEQ. This CDR3 reads CASSQGTHNDRVGETQYF. CDR3 nucleotides: TGTGCCAGCAGCCAAGGAACTCATAATGACAGGGTTGGGGAGACCCAGTACTTC.

The chain combines TRBV28 with TRBJ2-7; 15 bases fit TRBD2. The J segment lost 2 bases and the V segment lost 2 bases, leaving 4 bases of the junction unmatched. The CDR3 is made up of 17 amino acids. Germline lookup yields CDR1 MDHEN and CDR2 SYDVKM. CDR3 in DNA: TGTGCCAGCAGTTTAGGACTAGCGGGAGGGTTTACCTACGAGCAGTACTTC. Amino acids: CASSLGLAGGFTYEQYF.

The chain combines TRBV28 with TRBJ1-1; a weak D match, TRBD1 (6 bases). Trimming cost V 3 bases and J 10 bases, with 15 bases left between them. Germline CDR1 is MDHEN and CDR2 is SYDVKM. The CDR3 has 13 amino acids. The CDR3 coding sequence is TGTGCCAGCAGTTTCCTAGACAGGCGGGCAGCTTTCTTT. Translated: CASSFLDRRAAFF.

In DNA form, the CDR3 reads TGTGCCAGCAGCTTAGGACAGGGCAATGAGCAGTTCTTC. As protein: CASSLGQGNEQFF. The rearrangement links TRBV11-2 to TRBJ2-1; 7 bases align to TRBD1. The V gene's germline CDR1 is SGHAT and CDR2 FQNNGV. CDR3 length equals 13 residues. V was clipped by 1 base and J by 6 bases; unmatched bases: 0.

The chain employs TRBV19 and TRBJ2-3, with 14 positions matching TRBD2. Germline V CDR1 and CDR2: LNHDA, SQIVND (reference sequence). The V and J ends lost 7 bases and 3 bases, in that order; junction bases with no gene match: 15. The CDR3 extends over 19 amino acids. Written as DNA, the CDR3 is TGTGCCAGTAATTCCGGGACTAGCGGGAGTTACTCTGGGACAGATACGCAGTATTTT. This codes for CASNSGTSGSYSGTDTQYF.

This clone was recorded only once. The chain joins TRBV10-3 to TRBJ2-1; D might be TRBD2 (5 bases). This CDR3 spans 14 amino acids. CDR1 and CDR2 (germline): ENHRY, SYGVKD. V was shortened by 10 bases and J by 12 bases, with 25 bases between the two germline ends. The CDR3 region is CASNYDTNNEGQFF. DNA for the CDR3: TGTGCCAGTAATTACGACACAAACAATGAGGGGCAGTTCTTC.